This TCR beta chain was documented in a study of blood T cell repertoires in COVID-19. Study at large: COVID-19 samples from acute and convalescent phases originated in the United States, Italy and Spain. T cells, B-cell-depleted T cells, or PBMCs provided the cDNA or gDNA that served as material.

As handled by the study authors: Nucleated cell number was recorded as an estimate derived from reference gene primer amplification. Only in-frame clones appear in the TCRdb table, and some are missing; sequencing was by immunoSEQ multiplex PCR. From that table come the V and J calls and clone size; the DNA was used to work out D and trimming. Altogether about 70,000 clones are present, more than 75% being singletons, with the ten largest covering about 6%. This CDR3 spans 14 amino acids. Germline V gene sequence: CDR1 SGHAT, CDR2 FQNNGV. Trimming pared 6 bases from V and 2 bases from J, leaving 14 bases between.

The rearrangement links TRBV11-2 to TRBJ2-7; D is perhaps TRBD1 (5 bases). Input material: peripheral blood. The TCR was taken from a woman aged 60 to 75 with acute or convalescent COVID-19. Here the CDR3 DNA reads TGTGCCAGCAGTGTCGCAGGGCCCCCCTACGAGCAGTACTTC. Protein sequence: CASSVAGPPYEQYF.